The entry that follows covers one T cell receptor beta chain sequence. The CDR3 totals 15 residues. Per the germline V gene, CDR1 is KGHDR and CDR2 is SFDVKD. Deletions cut 9 bases from V and 9 bases from J, with 20 bases between. The sample belongs to a study of blood T cell repertoires in COVID-19. Using immunoSEQ multiplex PCR, the repertoire was profiled, and TCRdb retains in-frame clones only, with some absent. Of 400,000 to 450,000 clones in the sample, roughly 85% were seen once. The TCR originated in a woman aged 30 to 39 with active or convalescent COVID-19. The chain is built from TRBV24-1 and TRBJ1-6; D may be TRBD1 (6 bases). The source material was peripheral blood. CDR3 in amino acids: CATLSTGYVRSPLHF. CDR3 sequence (DNA): TGTGCCACCTTGTCAACAGGGTACGTTCGTTCACCCCTCCACTTT.